This T cell receptor (beta chain) emerged from a study of OX40 agonist ivuxolimab in advanced cancers. Study information: Six ivuxolimab dose levels, 0.01 to 10 mg/kg, were given intravenously every 2 weeks. Study findings and constraints: Some nonresponders likewise displayed low normalized T-cell clonal expansion.

Concerning this clone itself: Its target is unknown.

Generated by immunoSEQ multiplex PCR, the TCRdb table keeps only in-frame clones and is missing some. Of under 7,500 clones in the sample, about nine tenths were seen once. Autoimmune disease history or systemic immunosuppression barred patients. Baseline, cycle 4 day 1, and cycle 7 day 1 were the blood sampling points. Trimming removed 4 bases from V and 3 bases from J, with 13 bases in between. This CDR3 comprises 13 residues. The germline V gene encodes CDR1 SQVTM and CDR2 ANQGSEA. The genes are TRBV29-1 and TRBJ2-7; D not resolved. The sample consisted of CD4+ or CD8+ T cells sorted from blood, taken in a trial of the OX40 agonist ivuxolimab. This clonotype was obtained from an adult with an advanced solid tumor such as melanoma, head and neck, liver or kidney cancer. In nucleotides, the CDR3 is TGCAGCGTTGTACACTCCATGAACTACGAGCAGTACTTC. Protein: CSVVHSMNYEQYF.